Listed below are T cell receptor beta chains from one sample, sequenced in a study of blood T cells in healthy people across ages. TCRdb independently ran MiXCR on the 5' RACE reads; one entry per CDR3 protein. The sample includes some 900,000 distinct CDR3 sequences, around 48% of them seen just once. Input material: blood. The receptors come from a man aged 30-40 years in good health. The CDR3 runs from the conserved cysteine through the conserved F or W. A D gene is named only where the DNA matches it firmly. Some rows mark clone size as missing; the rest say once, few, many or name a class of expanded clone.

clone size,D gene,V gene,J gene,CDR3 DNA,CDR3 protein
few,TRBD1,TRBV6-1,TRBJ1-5,TGTGCCAGCAGTGAAGGGGGGACAGGCAATCAGCCCCAGCATTTT,CASSEGGTGNQPQHF
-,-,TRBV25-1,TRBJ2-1,TGTGCCAGCAGTGAATATATGAGGGGGGCCTCCTACAATGAGCGGTTCTTC,CASSEYMRGASYNERFF
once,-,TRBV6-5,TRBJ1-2,TGTGCCAGCAGTTACGGATGGGGGATCAACTATGGCTACACCTTC,CASSYGWGINYGYTF
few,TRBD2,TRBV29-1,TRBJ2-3,TGCAGCGCCGGGACTAGCGCGGGGGATACGCAGTATTTT,CSAGTSAGDTQYF
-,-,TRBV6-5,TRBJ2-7,TGTGCCAGCAGTTACGTGAAGGGACACTCCTACTACGAGCAGTACTTC,CASSYVKGHSYYEQYF
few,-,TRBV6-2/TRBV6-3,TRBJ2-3,TGTGCCAGCAAAGACGTTACACCAGATACGCAGTATTTT,CASKDVTPDTQYF
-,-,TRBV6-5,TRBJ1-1,TGTGCCAGCAGTTTAACTCAGTGGGGAGACACTGAAGCTTTCTTT,CASSLTQWGDTEAFF
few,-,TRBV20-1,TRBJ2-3,TGCAGTGCTAGAGAACGGGGTAGGGCAGATACGCAGTATTTT,CSARERGRADTQYF
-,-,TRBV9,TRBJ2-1,TGTGCCAGCAGCGTAGGTTCGCCGGGCAGCTCCTACAATGAGCAGTTCTTC,CASSVGSPGSSYNEQFF
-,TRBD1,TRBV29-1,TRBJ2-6,TGCAGCGTCCAAGGACAGGGGGTTCTTTCTGGGGCCAACGTCCTGACTTTC,CSVQGQGVLSGANVLTF
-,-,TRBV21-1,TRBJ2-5,TGTGCCAGCAGCCGGGACAGGGGAAAACAAGAGACCCAGTACTTC,CASSRDRGKQETQYF
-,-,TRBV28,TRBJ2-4,TGTGCCAGCAGTTCCCCTGGGCCAGCCAAAAACATTCAGTACTTC,CASSSPGPAKNIQYF
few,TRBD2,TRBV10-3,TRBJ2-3,TGTGCCATCAGTGAGTCGAAAATAGCGGGACTCACAGATACGCAGTATTTT,CAISESKIAGLTDTQYF
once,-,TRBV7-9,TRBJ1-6,TGTGCCAGCAGTCGCGGGGAGGGGGGTACTTCACCCCTCCACTTT,CASSRGEGGTSPLHF
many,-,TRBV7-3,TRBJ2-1,TGTGCCAGCAGCTTATCAATGGGAGGCGATGAGCAGTTCTTC,CASSLSMGGDEQFF
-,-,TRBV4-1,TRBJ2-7,TGCGCCAACAGCCAGGAAGGGGAAACCACCGAGCAGTACTTC,CANSQEGETTEQYF